The 21 T cell receptor beta chains presented below share a single source sample, sequenced in a study of T cell repertoires in cytomegalovirus infection. TCRdb used MiXCR to reprocess the reads, holding one entry per CDR3 protein. The sample has about 700,000 distinct CDR3 sequences; around 35% are singletons. Their specific antigens are unknown. The specimen was cultured PBMCs, collected from culture after CMV antigen stimulation. Receptors were obtained from a human donor in good health (CMV status not recorded). Some clones in this sample may be carry-over from other donors' samples.

The table lists this clonotype with a count of one. This rearrangement joins TRBV19 to TRBJ2-1; D might be TRBD1 (5 bases). The CDR3 consists of 14 residues. From germline, CDR1 is LNHDA and CDR2 SQIVND (reference sequence). The ends were cut back, 5 bases at V and 4 bases at J, with 12 bases in the middle. CDR3 DNA sequence: TGTGCCAGTAGTTTAACAACAGGATACAATGAGCAGTTCTTC. It encodes CASSLTTGYNEQFF.

This clonotype was detected only a few times. This sequence joins TRBV5-1 and TRBJ2-2, with 13 bases aligning to TRBD2. The CDR3 has 16 residues. The germline V gene has CDR1 SGHRS and CDR2 YFSETQ. V lost 4 bases and J lost 5; bases outside the gene matches: 5. CDR3 nucleotides: TGCGCCAGCAGCCCAACTAGCGGGGGGGAAACCGGGGAGCTGTTTTTT. Translating gives CASSPTSGGETGELFF.

This clonotype was counted between two and nine times. This chain uses TRBV12-3 or TRBV12-4 with TRBJ1-5; perhaps TRBD1 as D (6 bases). The CDR3 consists of 15 residues. The V and J ends lost 6 bases and 5 bases respectively, with 17 bases between them. As DNA, the CDR3 is TGTGCCAGCAGCACACCCGGACAGCCGTATCAGCCCCAGCATTTT. Amino acids: CASSTPGQPYQPQHF.

The V call is TRBV6-2 or TRBV6-3, the J call TRBJ2-1, with D possibly matching TRBD2 (6 bases). CDR3 size: 13 residues. Germline CDR1 MNHEY, CDR2 SVGEGT. Trimming left V 6 bases short and J 4 bases short, with 10 bases between. The chain's CDR3 is CASRPSAYNEQFF. In DNA form, the CDR3 reads TGTGCCAGCAGGCCTAGCGCATACAATGAGCAGTTCTTC.

The chain is built from TRBV29-1 and TRBJ1-1, with D possibly matching TRBD1 (6 bases). The CDR3 is 13 amino acids. Germline V CDR1 and CDR2: SQVTM, ANQGSEA. Trimming shortened V by 6 bases and J by 1 base, and 12 bases separated the two germline ends. The CDR3 nucleotides read TGCAGCGTCGCGGCACAGGGGAACACTGAAGCTTTCTTT. Protein: CSVAAQGNTEAFF.

The gene calls are TRBV7-2 and TRBJ2-1; D unresolved. The CDR3 totals 13 residues. V dropped 6 bases and J dropped 6 bases, with 12 bases sitting between them. The germline CDR1 and CDR2 sequences are SGHTA and FQGNSA. The CDR3, as DNA: TGTGCCAGCAGGTTGATTGGCCTCAATGAGCAGTTCTTC. Protein sequence: CASRLIGLNEQFF.

In its sample, this clonotype was seen a few times. This chain joins TRBV7-9 and TRBJ1-3; D not resolved. The CDR3 is made up of 16 amino acids. Trimming took 1 base from V and 0 from J, leaving 10 bases between them. Germline CDR1 reads SEHNR; CDR2 reads FQNEAQ (reference sequence). The DNA of the CDR3 is TGTGCCAGCAGCTTAGTTGGAAGTCGCTCTGGAAACACCATATATTTT. Translation gives CASSLVGSRSGNTIYF.

This clonotype was counted a few times. The V and J genes are TRBV12-5 and TRBJ1-5; 10 nucleotides match TRBD1. This CDR3 is built from 16 residues. Trimming at V came to 6 bases and at J to 4 bases, leaving 9 bases not matched to a gene. CDR1 LGHNT and CDR2 FRNRAP come from the germline V gene. DNA for the CDR3: TGTGCTAGTGGACCCGGACAGGGGGGGTGGAATCAGCCCCAGCATTTT. It is translated as CASGPGQGGWNQPQHF. The whole variable domain, remainder taken from reference TRBV12-5 and TRBJ1-5, is DARVTQTPRHKVTEMGQEVTMRCQPILGHNTVFWYRQTMMQGLELLAYFRNRAPLDDSGMPKDRFSAEMPDATLATLKIQPSEPRDSAVYFCASGPGQGGWNQPQHFGDGTRLSIL.

In DNA form, the CDR3 reads TGTGCCAGCAGCCCGCGACGGACCCAAGAGACCCAGTACTTC. This codes for CASSPRRTQETQYF. The V and J genes are TRBV7-2 and TRBJ2-5, with unresolved D. CDR3 length equals 14 residues. Trimming removed 5 bases at V and 1 base at J, with 11 bases between. From germline, CDR1 is SGHTA and CDR2 FQGNSA.

This clonotype was seen more than once but under ten times. This chain joins TRBV7-8 and TRBJ2-1; weak D call: TRBD2 (6 bases). The CDR3 length is 14 residues. V lost 8 bases and J lost 3, with 14 bases in between. Germline V gene data show CDR1 as SGHVS and CDR2 as FQNEAQ. This chain's CDR3 is CASSSSGYYNEQFF. CDR3 nucleotides: TGTGCCAGCTCGAGTAGCGGATACTACAATGAGCAGTTCTTC.

This clonotype was seen ten or more times. CDR3 sequence reads: CASSAVPESPLHF. The DNA of the CDR3 is TGTGCCAGCAGCGCGGTCCCAGAATCACCCCTCCACTTT. The chain combines TRBV7-2 with TRBJ1-6; no firm D call. The CDR3 has 13 amino acids. Per germline, CDR1 SGHTA and CDR2 FQGNSA. V lost 5 bases and J lost 10, with 12 bases in between.

The chain employs TRBV6-5 and TRBJ1-5; D is undetermined. V was shortened by 6 bases and J by 0 bases, with 12 bases between the two germline ends. The CDR3 runs 15 residues. The germline V gene has CDR1 MNHEY and CDR2 SVGAGI. The CDR3 coding sequence is TGTGCCAGCAGCAAGGGATGGGTTAGCAATCAGCCCCAGCATTTT. Its protein is CASSKGWVSNQPQHF.

The V call is TRBV19, the J call TRBJ2-7; no clear D gene. The ends were cut back, 3 bases at V and 3 bases at J, with 9 bases in the middle. Looked up from germline, CDR1 is LNHDA and CDR2 is SQIVND (reference sequence). This CDR3 spans 13 amino acids. DNA for the CDR3: TGTGCCAGTAGTATGGGCAAAGACTACGAGCAGTACTTC. Translated, it gives CASSMGKDYEQYF. Full variable domain (missing parts from reference TRBV19 and TRBJ2-7): DGGITQSPKYLFRKEGQNVTLSCEQNLNHDAMYWYRQDPGQGLRLIYYSQIVNDFQKGDIAEGYSVSREKKESFPLTVTSAQKNPTAFYLCASSMGKDYEQYFGPGTRLTVT.

The table lists this clonotype with a few counts. The gene calls are TRBV5-4 and TRBJ2-5; D is perhaps TRBD2 (5 bases). V lost 4 bases and J lost 5, with 12 bases in between. The CDR3 is made up of 13 amino acids. Germline V gene sequence: CDR1 SGHNT, CDR2 YYREEE (reference sequence). The CDR3 DNA follows: TGTGCCAGCAGCCCCCGGCTAGCCGAGACCCAGTACTTC. This codes for CASSPRLAETQYF. Combining the CDR3 with reference TRBV5-4 and TRBJ2-5 gives the whole variable domain ETGVTQSPTHLIKTRGQQVTLRCSSQSGHNTVSWYQQALGQGPQFIFQYYREEENGRGNFPPRFSGLQFPNYSSELNVNALELDDSALYLCASSPRLAETQYFGPGTRLLVL.

The chain couples TRBV12-5 to TRBJ2-5, with D perhaps matching TRBD2 (6 bases). Germline lookup yields CDR1 LGHNT and CDR2 FRNRAP. The CDR3 covers 13 residues. Trimming shortened V by 3 bases and J by 4 bases, and 9 bases separated the two germline ends. Here the CDR3 reads CASGFSGVETQYF. The CDR3 nucleotides read TGTGCTAGTGGTTTCTCGGGGGTAGAGACCCAGTACTTC.

CDR3 sequence (DNA): TGTGCCAGCAGCTTAGGGGTAATTACCTCCTACGAGCAGTACTTC. It codes for CASSLGVITSYEQYF. The chain joins TRBV5-4 to TRBJ2-7; D might be TRBD1 (5 bases). V lost 2 bases and J 0 bases, leaving 12 bases between the germline ends. This CDR3 comprises 15 residues. Germline CDR1 reads SGHNT; CDR2 reads YYREEE (reference sequence).

The chain is built from TRBV20-1 and TRBJ1-1, with 7 bases lining up with TRBD1. J lost 1 base, V lost 0 bases, and 11 bases had no gene match. Germline V CDR1 and CDR2: DFQATT, SNEGSKA (reference sequence). This CDR3 contains 17 residues. CDR3 nucleotides: TGCAGTGCTAGAGACCGTAAGGCCGGGACAGAGAACACTGAAGCTTTCTTT. This gives the protein CSARDRKAGTENTEAFF.

V is TRBV2 and J is TRBJ1-2; 7 bases fit TRBD1. Trimming removed 8 bases from V and 7 bases from J; junction bases left unmatched: 13. Looked up from germline, CDR1 is SNHLY and CDR2 is FYNNEI. The CDR3 consists of 14 residues. The CDR3 loop is CASWDRRAGSGYTF. The DNA of the CDR3 is TGTGCCAGCTGGGACAGACGTGCGGGGAGTGGCTACACCTTC.

The V gene is TRBV2, the J gene TRBJ1-6; TRBD1 agrees at 10 bases. Unmatched junction bases numbered 6, after V lost 6 bases and J lost 10 bases. The CDR3 has 14 residues. Germline CDR1 SNHLY, CDR2 FYNNEI. In nucleotides, the CDR3 is TGTGCCAGCAGGAAGACAGGGGGCAACTCACCCCTCCACTTT. It encodes CASRKTGGNSPLHF.

The chain joins TRBV11-2 to TRBJ2-5; D gene uncertain. Germline CDR1 is SGHAT and CDR2 is FQNNGV. The CDR3 contains 15 residues. Trimming shortened V by 1 base and J by 3 bases, and 12 bases separated the two germline ends. The CDR3 here is CASSLGWREEETQYF. CDR3 DNA sequence: TGTGCCAGCAGCTTAGGTTGGAGAGAAGAAGAGACCCAGTACTTC.

This sequence joins TRBV5-4 and TRBJ2-1; D may be TRBD2 (6 bases). The CDR3 runs 20 residues. Per germline, CDR1 SGHNT and CDR2 YYREEE (reference sequence). V dropped 4 bases and J dropped 7 bases, with 33 bases sitting between them. This chain's CDR3 is CASSPGGSGEKRSLHNEQFF. The CDR3 bases are TGTGCCAGCAGCCCCGGGGGTAGCGGAGAAAAGAGGAGCCTACATAATGAGCAGTTCTTC.